Listed below are T cell receptor beta chains from one sample, sequenced in a study of cytomegalovirus exposure and HLA in healthy donors. Sequenced by immunoSEQ multiplex PCR; TCRdb stores in-frame clones only, minus some. This table holds 33,000 or so clones, roughly 76% found once. The sequenced material came from PBMCs. Source of these receptors: a young woman in good health and CMV-seropositive. The CDR3 runs from the conserved cysteine through the conserved F or W. The D gene is left open where the match is weak. Clone size is given for some rows only: seen once, a few or many times, or a class if the clone is expanded.

J: TRBJ2-1; D: TRBD2; size: -; V: TRBV4-1; DNA: TGCGCCAGCAGCCGGACCCTAGCGGGGGCCCTAGAGAATGAGCAGTTCTTC; CDR3: CASSRTLAGALENEQFF
J: TRBJ1-3; D: -; size: -; V: TRBV6-5; DNA: TGTGCCAGCAGATCCCCGCAGAGAAACACCATATATTTT; CDR3: CASRSPQRNTIYF
J: TRBJ1-5; D: TRBD1; size: few; V: TRBV6-6; DNA: TGTGCCAGCAGCCCAGGGGGCGTGGGTCAGCCCCAGCATTTT; CDR3: CASSPGGVGQPQHF
J: TRBJ2-7; D: TRBD1; size: -; V: TRBV19; DNA: TGTGCCAGTAGCCGGGACAGCTCCTACGAGCAGTACTTC; CDR3: CASSRDSSYEQYF
J: TRBJ2-3; D: TRBD2; size: -; V: TRBV7-9; DNA: TGTGCCAGCAGCTTAAGAGGCCGGGGGACTAGCGGGAACACAGATACGCAGTATTTT; CDR3: CASSLRGRGTSGNTDTQYF
J: TRBJ1-4; D: -; size: -; V: TRBV7-9; DNA: TGTGCCAGCAGCCCCGACGGGGGAGTGAAGGAAAAACTGTTTTTT; CDR3: CASSPDGGVKEKLFF
J: TRBJ2-3; D: -; size: -; V: TRBV7-2; DNA: TGTGCCAGCAGCTTCGGCGGGGGCTCCCGTACAGATACGCAGTATTTT; CDR3: CASSFGGGSRTDTQYF
J: TRBJ1-1; D: -; size: -; V: TRBV5-3; DNA: TGTGCCAGAAGCTTGGGAACAGGGCGGTGGACTGAAGCTTTCTTT; CDR3: CARSLGTGRWTEAFF
J: TRBJ2-1; D: -; size: -; V: TRBV6-4; DNA: TGTGCCAGCAGTGCTGCCGGGGGTTCCTACAATGAGCAGTTCTTC; CDR3: CASSAAGGSYNEQFF
J: TRBJ2-6; D: -; size: -; V: TRBV2; DNA: TGTGCCAGCAGTGTGGAGTTCTCTGGGGCCAACGTCCTGACTTTC; CDR3: CASSVEFSGANVLTF
J: TRBJ2-5; D: -; size: few; V: TRBV13; DNA: TGTGCCCGCAGCGCCTACAGCCAGACATCCGAAGAGACCCAGTACTTC; CDR3: CARSAYSQTSEETQYF
J: TRBJ1-2; D: -; size: medium-sized; V: TRBV7-9; DNA: TGTGCCAGCAGCCTCAACAGGGACGGCTACACCTTC; CDR3: CASSLNRDGYTF
J: TRBJ2-7; D: TRBD2; size: -; V: TRBV28; DNA: TGTGCCAGCAGTCCCACTAGCGGGATGGAAAACGAGCAGTACTTC; CDR3: CASSPTSGMENEQYF
J: TRBJ2-7; D: TRBD2; size: -; V: TRBV5-1; DNA: TGCGCCAGCAGCGATGGACTAGCTAGCCTCTACGAGCAGTACTTC; CDR3: CASSDGLASLYEQYF
J: TRBJ1-3; D: -; size: -; V: TRBV5-4; DNA: TGTGCCAGCAGCTTGCAGGGGACCGCTGGAAACACCATATATTTT; CDR3: CASSLQGTAGNTIYF
J: TRBJ2-1; D: -; size: -; V: TRBV19; DNA: TGTGCCAGTACCTCCTCGCCTGGGCGTTACAATGAGCAGTTCTTC; CDR3: CASTSSPGRYNEQFF
J: TRBJ2-3; D: -; size: -; V: TRBV6-5; DNA: TGTGCCAGCAGTTACGACGGCGGGTCTAGCACAGATACGCAGTATTTT; CDR3: CASSYDGGSSTDTQYF
J: TRBJ2-2; D: TRBD1; size: -; V: TRBV6-5; DNA: TGTGCCAGCAATAGGGACAGGGGCACCGGGGAGCTGTTTTTT; CDR3: CASNRDRGTGELFF